The subject of this entry is one T cell receptor (beta chain). There is no known antigen for this receptor. Base-call qualities are not available, and no considerably larger clone is one nucleotide away. Healthy HIV-negative adults with no recently reported acute infections or vaccinations were included as donors. Every donor was a Caucasian adult residing in Nashville, Tennessee, USA. Magnetic negative selection was used to enrich CD4+ T cells, after which naive cells were positively selected on CD45RA and the negative fraction became the memory subset. Blood was obtained by leukapheresis, after which PBMCs were separated by Ficoll-Histopaque density gradient centrifugation and cryopreserved in liquid nitrogen vapor phase. Analytical flow cytometry was used to check the purity and quantity of each magnetically sorted T cell population. Genomic DNA was isolated from each sorted fraction and quantified by UV absorbance on a Nanodrop 2000c.

TCR CDR3 regions were amplified from genomic DNA by multiplex PCR using the deep immunoSEQ assay. Extracted genomic DNA from each cell subset was spread evenly across all wells of several immunoSEQ 96-well plates, with each plate serving as a replicate. Each replicate PCR for sorted subsets received about 180 ng genomic DNA, equal to around 32,000 T cell genomes. Purified libraries were measured with a Qubit 3.0 fluorometer, size-checked on a Bioanalyzer 2100, and measured again with the KAPA Library Quantification kit. Every immunoSEQ 96-well plate was sequenced on a dedicated single-read 150-cycle Illumina NextSeq 550 flow cell. Processing in the source paper ran as follows. The immunoSEQ output contained only junctional sequences without quality scores, so filtering could not match that applied to full-length reads. To assign V/J genes and CDR3, sequences were annotated using PyIR, a Python wrapper for IgBLAST v1.9, with IMGT germline references. Reads were removed for weak V/J assignments (E-value above 1e-6), missing CDR3, stop codons, out-of-frame junctions, or ambiguous translated residues. V3J clonotypes were defined by identical inferred V gene, J gene, and CDR3 amino acid sequence. The percentage overlap between two repertoires was calculated by dividing the number of shared unique clonotypes by the size of the smaller repertoire. Richness of each repertoire was evaluated using RTK rarefaction, the Chao1 estimator, and Recon v2.1 estimates of unobserved clonotypes. Generation probabilities were computed with OLGA for all TCRbeta clonotypes obtained by the gDNA method from several donors. Drawn from immuneACCESS, this table holds only the in-frame rearrangements with V and J called that TCRdb kept. Clones are partly lost; checked studies trace under half to an unresolved V gene and leave the rest unexplained. That table furnishes V, J and clone size, whereas the DNA furnished D and trimming. The sample data list over 1.5 million clones, and 95% to 99% of these were observed just once. Approximately 0.45% of the sample goes to the ten largest clones.

V is clipped by 8 bases and J by 0 bases, and the sequence between their germline boundaries is 7 bases long. The germline V gene provides CDR1 SQVTM and CDR2 ANQGSEA. The CDR3 starts with the cysteine, ends with the phenylalanine, and has 12 residues. This entry keeps only the CDR3 DNA: 36 bases, framed from base 1. This entry comes from a study of shared clonotypes between healthy human individuals (TCRdb year 2020). About the full investigation: The cohort included three men and a couple of women between 18 and 49 years of age. For each donor, CD4 naive and CD4 memory were each given three plates, CD8 naive was given two plates, and CD8 memory was given one plate. The study deeply sequenced blood TCR repertoires of five healthy adults to estimate repertoire size and the extent of clonotype sharing between individuals. To increase sequencing depth and limit assay-specific biases, TCR repertoire library preparation and sequencing were carried out by different laboratories using diverse techniques. Leukapheresis yielded between about 0.85 and 10 billion PBMCs per donor. Study-level results and caveats: Higher generation probabilities were observed for clonotypes shared by all four sorted-subset donors than for non-shared clonotypes. Sampling was restricted to blood, and TCR repertoires in tissue are likely to differ from TCR repertoires in blood. Estimated clonotype richness was generally larger for naive than for memory subsets. The small number of donors limited the genetic and exposure-history diversity represented. Sharing across several donors was observed for approximately 5% of naive CD4, about 4% of naive CD8, 2% to 2.5% of memory CD4, and about 0.4% of memory CD8 clonotypes. Even with the large sequencing depth, rarefaction of the sorted-subset datasets indicated that sequencing was incomplete. Based on pairwise subsampling, the degree of clonotype sharing among donors was expected to be affected by sequencing depth.

The receptor's source is a man aged 25 to 40 in good health. The rearrangement combines TRBV29-1 with TRBJ2-2; no D gene call is confident. The sequencing input was naive CD4+ T cells sorted from blood. Reading the label with the study, this specimen's cell subset or site is: CD45RA+ positively selected. CDR3 reads: CSLVPNTGELFF. At the DNA level, the sequence is TGCAGCCTTGTTCCGAACACCGGGGAGCTGTTTTTT.